The rows below give T cell receptor beta chains drawn from one sample of a study of blood T cell dynamics during melanoma immunotherapy. TCRdb's copy holds only in-frame clones and misses some; the assay was immunoSEQ multiplex PCR. Here the sample spans around 10,000 clones, around 78% being singletons. The sequencing used blood, collected from a patient treated with checkpoint blockade. The receptor source for this set is a human donor with melanoma. The CDR3 runs from the conserved cysteine through the conserved F or W. A D gene is named only where the DNA matches it firmly. Expanded clones get a size class; other rows say once, few or many, or leave the size out.

clone size: .; D gene: TRBD2; J gene: TRBJ2-1; CDR3 length: 16; V gene: TRBV11-3; CDR3 DNA: TGTGCCAGCAGCTTCCTAGCGGGGGGGCTTGGGAATGAGCAGTTCTTC; CDR3 protein: CASSFLAGGLGNEQFF
clone size: .; D gene: TRBD2; J gene: TRBJ2-1; CDR3 length: 15; V gene: TRBV7-8; CDR3 DNA: TGTGCCAGCAGCCCCGTTAGCGGGAGAGGAAATGAGCAGTTCTTC; CDR3 protein: CASSPVSGRGNEQFF
clone size: .; D gene: .; J gene: TRBJ2-5; CDR3 length: 15; V gene: TRBV5-6; CDR3 DNA: TGTGCCAGCAGTCAGTGGGAATACGGTGAAGAGACCCAGTACTTC; CDR3 protein: CASSQWEYGEETQYF
clone size: few; D gene: TRBD1; J gene: TRBJ1-5; CDR3 length: 15; V gene: TRBV6-1; CDR3 DNA: TGTGCCAGCCGGACAGGGGGATATAGCAATCAGCCCCAGCATTTT; CDR3 protein: CASRTGGYSNQPQHF
clone size: .; D gene: TRBD1; J gene: TRBJ1-2; CDR3 length: 13; V gene: TRBV29-1; CDR3 DNA: TGCAGCGTTGAGGAGGGGGCGAGGTATGGCTACACCTTC; CDR3 protein: CSVEEGARYGYTF
clone size: .; D gene: .; J gene: TRBJ2-3; CDR3 length: 17; V gene: TRBV5-6; CDR3 DNA: TGTGCCAGCAGCTTGGACGGCTCGGGGGCACGGCTAGATACGCAGTATTTT; CDR3 protein: CASSLDGSGARLDTQYF
clone size: .; D gene: .; J gene: TRBJ2-7; CDR3 length: 13; V gene: TRBV9; CDR3 DNA: TGTGCCAGCAGCACCCGACAGGAGGGCGAGCAGTACTTC; CDR3 protein: CASSTRQEGEQYF
clone size: .; D gene: .; J gene: TRBJ2-5; CDR3 length: 15; V gene: TRBV19; CDR3 DNA: TGTGCCAGTAGTATGGAAATAATCCGGAGGGAGACCCAGTACTTC; CDR3 protein: CASSMEIIRRETQYF
clone size: .; D gene: .; J gene: TRBJ1-5; CDR3 length: 13; V gene: TRBV4-3; CDR3 DNA: TGCGCCAGCAGCCAAGATTTGGAACGCCCTCAGCATTTT; CDR3 protein: CASSQDLERPQHF
clone size: .; D gene: .; J gene: TRBJ1-5; CDR3 length: 14; V gene: TRBV19; CDR3 DNA: TGTGCCAGTAGTATCAGGGAGGGGGTTCAGCCCCAGCATTTT; CDR3 protein: CASSIREGVQPQHF
clone size: .; D gene: .; J gene: TRBJ2-1; CDR3 length: 16; V gene: TRBV7-6; CDR3 DNA: TGTGCCAGCAGCCCTGTGAGGGGTCACCCCTACAATGAGCAGTTCTTC; CDR3 protein: CASSPVRGHPYNEQFF
clone size: .; D gene: .; J gene: TRBJ2-7; CDR3 length: 13; V gene: TRBV25-1; CDR3 DNA: TGTGCCAGCAGTCCCGACCACGGCTACGAGCAGTACTTC; CDR3 protein: CASSPDHGYEQYF
clone size: .; D gene: .; J gene: TRBJ1-2; CDR3 length: 13; V gene: TRBV2; CDR3 DNA: TGTGCCAGCAGTGCGGTTATTTGGTATGGCTACACCTTC; CDR3 protein: CASSAVIWYGYTF
clone size: .; D gene: .; J gene: TRBJ1-1; CDR3 length: 13; V gene: TRBV15; CDR3 DNA: TGTGCCACCAGCAGCCCGAGAGGAGCTGAAGCTTTCTTT; CDR3 protein: CATSSPRGAEAFF
clone size: .; D gene: .; J gene: TRBJ1-4; CDR3 length: 15; V gene: TRBV28; CDR3 DNA: TGTGCCAGCAGCCAAATGACAGAGCGGCATGAAAAACTGTTTTTT; CDR3 protein: CASSQMTERHEKLFF
clone size: .; D gene: .; J gene: TRBJ2-1; CDR3 length: 15; V gene: TRBV14; CDR3 DNA: TGTGCCAGCAGCCCATCGACAGGCAACTACAATGAGCAGTTCTTC; CDR3 protein: CASSPSTGNYNEQFF
clone size: .; D gene: .; J gene: TRBJ2-1; CDR3 length: 14; V gene: TRBV30; CDR3 DNA: TGTGCCTGGAGTAGGTGGACTCAGTACAATGAGCAGTTCTTC; CDR3 protein: CAWSRWTQYNEQFF
clone size: .; D gene: TRBD2; J gene: TRBJ2-2; CDR3 length: 18; V gene: TRBV7-8; CDR3 DNA: TGTGCCAGCAGCTACAAAAGACTAGCGGGAGCTGGAACCGGGGAGCTGTTTTTT; CDR3 protein: CASSYKRLAGAGTGELFF
clone size: .; D gene: .; J gene: TRBJ2-7; CDR3 length: 14; V gene: TRBV19; CDR3 DNA: TGTGCCAGTAGTATTGGAGGACACCGAGGCGAGCAGTACTTC; CDR3 protein: CASSIGGHRGEQYF
clone size: .; D gene: TRBD1; J gene: TRBJ1-6; CDR3 length: 15; V gene: TRBV27; CDR3 DNA: TGTGCCAGCAGTTTATCGACAGGGTATAATTCACCCCTCCACTTT; CDR3 protein: CASSLSTGYNSPLHF
clone size: .; D gene: .; J gene: TRBJ2-7; CDR3 length: 15; V gene: TRBV19; CDR3 DNA: TGTGCCAGTAGTACTTTACAGGGTCCACCCTACGAGCAGTACTTC; CDR3 protein: CASSTLQGPPYEQYF
clone size: .; D gene: .; J gene: TRBJ2-5; CDR3 length: 19; V gene: TRBV7-9; CDR3 DNA: TGTGCCAGCAGCTGCCTATGGGGGGATAGGGCTTGTGCAGACGAGACCCAGTACTTC; CDR3 protein: CASSCLWGDRACADETQYF
clone size: .; D gene: .; J gene: TRBJ2-5; CDR3 length: 15; V gene: TRBV11-2; CDR3 DNA: TGTGCCAGCAGCTTAGAGATCCCAGGGTCAGAGACCCAGTACTTC; CDR3 protein: CASSLEIPGSETQYF
clone size: once; D gene: TRBD1; J gene: TRBJ2-5; CDR3 length: 15; V gene: TRBV7-2; CDR3 DNA: TGTGCCAGCAGCTTAGGGGGACAGAGTTGGGAGACCCAGTACTTC; CDR3 protein: CASSLGGQSWETQYF
clone size: .; D gene: .; J gene: TRBJ1-4; CDR3 length: 12; V gene: TRBV30; CDR3 DNA: TGTGCCTGGAGTGTACTTCGAGAAAAACTGTTTTTT; CDR3 protein: CAWSVLREKLFF
clone size: .; D gene: TRBD1; J gene: TRBJ1-2; CDR3 length: 14; V gene: TRBV7-9; CDR3 DNA: TGTGCCAGCAGCTTAAGGGGACAGGGGTATGGCTACACCTTC; CDR3 protein: CASSLRGQGYGYTF
clone size: once; D gene: TRBD1; J gene: TRBJ2-1; CDR3 length: 13; V gene: TRBV29-1; CDR3 DNA: TGCAGCGTGGGGGACAGGGGGCAAAGTGAGCAGTTCTTC; CDR3 protein: CSVGDRGQSEQFF
clone size: few; D gene: TRBD1; J gene: TRBJ2-1; CDR3 length: 14; V gene: TRBV7-6; CDR3 DNA: TGTGCCAGCAGCTTAGTATCAGGGGGACATGAGCAGTTCTTC; CDR3 protein: CASSLVSGGHEQFF
clone size: .; D gene: TRBD1; J gene: TRBJ1-1; CDR3 length: 16; V gene: TRBV4-1; CDR3 DNA: TGCGCCAGCAGCCAAACCGGGACAGGGGGGAACACTGAAGCTTTCTTT; CDR3 protein: CASSQTGTGGNTEAFF
clone size: .; D gene: .; J gene: TRBJ2-6; CDR3 length: 16; V gene: TRBV28; CDR3 DNA: TGTGCCAGCAGTTTAGTGGGGGGTACTGGGGCCAACGTCCTGACTTTC; CDR3 protein: CASSLVGGTGANVLTF
clone size: .; D gene: .; J gene: TRBJ1-1; CDR3 length: 15; V gene: TRBV7-6; CDR3 DNA: TGTGCCAGCAGCTTCCAACAAGGAGGGAACACTGAAGCTTTCTTT; CDR3 protein: CASSFQQGGNTEAFF
clone size: .; D gene: .; J gene: TRBJ2-2; CDR3 length: 15; V gene: TRBV6-5; CDR3 DNA: TGTGCCAGCAGTTACTCGACCCCTTTTCCCGGGGAGCTGTTTTTT; CDR3 protein: CASSYSTPFPGELFF
clone size: once; D gene: .; J gene: TRBJ2-1; CDR3 length: 14; V gene: TRBV27; CDR3 DNA: TGTGCCAGCAGTTTGGGGAGCTCCTACAATGAGCAGTTCTTC; CDR3 protein: CASSLGSSYNEQFF
clone size: .; D gene: TRBD1; J gene: TRBJ2-7; CDR3 length: 15; V gene: TRBV4-2; CDR3 DNA: TGTGCCAGCAGCCAAGAAAGGGGACAGGCCTACGAGCAGTACTTC; CDR3 protein: CASSQERGQAYEQYF
clone size: .; D gene: .; J gene: TRBJ1-4; CDR3 length: 12; V gene: TRBV6-5; CDR3 DNA: TGTGCCACCCGGAGGGGTAATGAAAAACTGTTTTTT; CDR3 protein: CATRRGNEKLFF
clone size: .; D gene: .; J gene: TRBJ1-3; CDR3 length: 14; V gene: TRBV29-1; CDR3 DNA: TGCAGCGCAGGGGACTTCTTCTCTGGAAACACCATATATTTT; CDR3 protein: CSAGDFFSGNTIYF
clone size: few; D gene: .; J gene: TRBJ2-5; CDR3 length: 13; V gene: TRBV7-3; CDR3 DNA: TGTGCCAGCAGCTTAGATGGCAAAGAGACCCAGTACTTC; CDR3 protein: CASSLDGKETQYF
clone size: .; D gene: TRBD2; J gene: TRBJ2-4; CDR3 length: 15; V gene: TRBV19; CDR3 DNA: TGTGCCAGTACCCCTGGGGGGGGAACTAAAAACATTCAGTACTTC; CDR3 protein: CASTPGGGTKNIQYF
clone size: .; D gene: .; J gene: TRBJ2-2; CDR3 length: 13; V gene: TRBV11-3; CDR3 DNA: TGTGCCAGCAGCTCGAGGGATCCCGGGGAGCTGTTTTTT; CDR3 protein: CASSSRDPGELFF
clone size: few; D gene: .; J gene: TRBJ1-1; CDR3 length: 12; V gene: TRBV10-3; CDR3 DNA: TGTGCCATCAGTACCAGGAACACTGAAGCTTTCTTT; CDR3 protein: CAISTRNTEAFF
clone size: .; D gene: TRBD2; J gene: TRBJ2-3; CDR3 length: 17; V gene: TRBV4-1; CDR3 DNA: TGCGCCAGCAGCCAATGGACTAGCGGGGGGGCCACAGATACGCAGTATTTT; CDR3 protein: CASSQWTSGGATDTQYF
clone size: once; D gene: TRBD2; J gene: TRBJ2-7; CDR3 length: 15; V gene: TRBV5-8; CDR3 DNA: TGTGCCAGCAGCCTGGGGACTAGCGGGACCTACGAGCAGTACTTC; CDR3 protein: CASSLGTSGTYEQYF
clone size: .; D gene: .; J gene: TRBJ2-2; CDR3 length: 16; V gene: TRBV4-1; CDR3 DNA: TGCGCCAGCAGCGAAGTCCCCGGGCCCTCGACCGGGGAGCTGTTTTTT; CDR3 protein: CASSEVPGPSTGELFF
clone size: .; D gene: .; J gene: TRBJ2-7; CDR3 length: 15; V gene: TRBV5-8; CDR3 DNA: TGTGCCAGCAGCTTGCGGGGGATAGGGGTCTACGAGCAGTACTTC; CDR3 protein: CASSLRGIGVYEQYF
clone size: .; D gene: TRBD1; J gene: TRBJ2-1; CDR3 length: 15; V gene: TRBV4-3; CDR3 DNA: TGCGCCAGCAGCCAGACAGGGGTCTCCTACAATGAGCAGTTCTTC; CDR3 protein: CASSQTGVSYNEQFF
clone size: once; D gene: .; J gene: TRBJ2-1; CDR3 length: 13; V gene: TRBV7-2; CDR3 DNA: TGTGCCAGCAGCTACGGCACCCACAATGAGCAGTTCTTC; CDR3 protein: CASSYGTHNEQFF
clone size: .; D gene: TRBD1; J gene: TRBJ1-2; CDR3 length: 16; V gene: TRBV7-8; CDR3 DNA: TGTGCCAGCAGCAGACAGGGTGCTACACCTGACTATGGCTACACCTTC; CDR3 protein: CASSRQGATPDYGYTF
clone size: few; D gene: .; J gene: TRBJ2-5; CDR3 length: 10; V gene: TRBV20-1; CDR3 DNA: TGCAGTGCCCTGGGAGAGACCCAGTACTTC; CDR3 protein: CSALGETQYF
clone size: .; D gene: .; J gene: TRBJ1-6; CDR3 length: 15; V gene: TRBV2; CDR3 DNA: TGTGCCAGCAGATTTCAACCGGCGGATTTTACACCCCTCCACTTT; CDR3 protein: CASRFQPADFTPLHF
clone size: .; D gene: .; J gene: TRBJ2-7; CDR3 length: 15; V gene: TRBV6-5; CDR3 DNA: TGTGCCAGCAGTTACCGCCGGGACAACTCCTACGAGCAGTACTTC; CDR3 protein: CASSYRRDNSYEQYF
clone size: .; D gene: .; J gene: TRBJ2-5; CDR3 length: 14; V gene: TRBV5-6; CDR3 DNA: TGTGCCAGCAGCGCCTTACAAGGAGCCAGGGAGCAGTACTTC; CDR3 protein: CASSALQGAREQYF
clone size: .; D gene: TRBD1; J gene: TRBJ2-1; CDR3 length: 13; V gene: TRBV2; CDR3 DNA: TGTGCCAGCAGCACAGGGGTACACAATGAGCAGTTCTTC; CDR3 protein: CASSTGVHNEQFF
clone size: .; D gene: TRBD1; J gene: TRBJ2-5; CDR3 length: 15; V gene: TRBV18; CDR3 DNA: TGTGCCAGCTCACGCTGGGACAGGACACAAGAGACCCAGTACTTC; CDR3 protein: CASSRWDRTQETQYF
clone size: .; D gene: .; J gene: TRBJ1-2; CDR3 length: 12; V gene: TRBV30; CDR3 DNA: TGTGCCTGGAGTGTCAGGGAATGGGGCTACACCTTC; CDR3 protein: CAWSVREWGYTF
clone size: .; D gene: .; J gene: TRBJ1-3; CDR3 length: 14; V gene: TRBV6-5; CDR3 DNA: TGTGCCAGCAGCGAACAGGGTTCGGGAAACACCATATATTTT; CDR3 protein: CASSEQGSGNTIYF
clone size: .; D gene: TRBD2; J gene: TRBJ2-3; CDR3 length: 16; V gene: TRBV9; CDR3 DNA: TGTGCCAGCAGCCGAGGCGGGGGGGGCCTCACAGATACGCAGTATTTT; CDR3 protein: CASSRGGGGLTDTQYF
clone size: .; D gene: .; J gene: TRBJ1-1; CDR3 length: 12; V gene: TRBV7-2; CDR3 DNA: TGTGCCAGCAGTAGGGGACTGAAGTCGGTTTTCTTT; CDR3 protein: CASSRGLKSVFF
clone size: .; D gene: .; J gene: TRBJ2-7; CDR3 length: 15; V gene: TRBV18; CDR3 DNA: TGTGCCAGCTCCCTCGTAGGCGAGGGCTCCTACGAGCAGTACTTC; CDR3 protein: CASSLVGEGSYEQYF
clone size: .; D gene: .; J gene: TRBJ1-4; CDR3 length: 18; V gene: TRBV19; CDR3 DNA: TGTGCCAGTAGTCCACGGGGGCGGACAACCGGGGTGAAAGAAAAACTGTTTTTT; CDR3 protein: CASSPRGRTTGVKEKLFF
clone size: .; D gene: .; J gene: TRBJ1-5; CDR3 length: 16; V gene: TRBV6-1; CDR3 DNA: TGTGCCAGCAGTGAAGAGGTGGGGTGGGTCAATCAGCCCCAGCATTTT; CDR3 protein: CASSEEVGWVNQPQHF